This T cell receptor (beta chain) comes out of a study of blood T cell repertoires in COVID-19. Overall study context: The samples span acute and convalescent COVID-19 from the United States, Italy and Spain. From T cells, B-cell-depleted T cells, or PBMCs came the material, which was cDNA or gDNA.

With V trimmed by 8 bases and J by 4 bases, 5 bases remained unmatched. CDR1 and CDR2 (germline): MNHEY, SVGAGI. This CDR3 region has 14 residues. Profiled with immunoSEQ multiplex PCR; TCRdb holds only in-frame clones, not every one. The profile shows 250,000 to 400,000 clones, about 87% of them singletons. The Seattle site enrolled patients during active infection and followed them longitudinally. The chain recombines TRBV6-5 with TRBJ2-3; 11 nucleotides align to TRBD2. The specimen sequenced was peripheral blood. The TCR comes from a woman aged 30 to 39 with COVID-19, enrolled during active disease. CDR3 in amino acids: CASGRSGGADTQYF. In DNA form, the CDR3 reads TGTGCCAGCGGCCGTAGCGGGGGGGCAGATACGCAGTATTTT.